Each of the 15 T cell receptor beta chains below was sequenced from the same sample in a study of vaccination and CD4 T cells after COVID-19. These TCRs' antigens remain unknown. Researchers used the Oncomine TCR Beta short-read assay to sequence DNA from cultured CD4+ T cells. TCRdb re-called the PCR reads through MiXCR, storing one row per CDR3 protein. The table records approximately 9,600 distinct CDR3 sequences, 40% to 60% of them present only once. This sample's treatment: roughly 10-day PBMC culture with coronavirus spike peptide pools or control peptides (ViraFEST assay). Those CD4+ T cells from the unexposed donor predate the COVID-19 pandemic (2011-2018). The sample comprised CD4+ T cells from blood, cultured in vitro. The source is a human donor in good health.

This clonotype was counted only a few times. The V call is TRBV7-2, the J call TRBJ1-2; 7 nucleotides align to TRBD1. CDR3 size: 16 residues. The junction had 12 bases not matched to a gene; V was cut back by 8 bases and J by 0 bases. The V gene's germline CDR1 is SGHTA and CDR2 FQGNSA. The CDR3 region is CASPGQARGPNYGYTF. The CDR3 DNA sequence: TGTGCCAGCCCCGGACAGGCAAGGGGTCCTAACTATGGCTACACCTTC.

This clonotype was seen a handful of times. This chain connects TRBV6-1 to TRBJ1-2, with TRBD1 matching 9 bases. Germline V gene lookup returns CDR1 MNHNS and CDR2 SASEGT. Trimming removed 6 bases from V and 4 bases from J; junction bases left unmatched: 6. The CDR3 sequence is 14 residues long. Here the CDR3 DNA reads TGTGCCAGCAGACCAGACAGGGGGTTCTATGGCTACACCTTC. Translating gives CASRPDRGFYGYTF.

Here the CDR3 DNA reads TGTGCCACCAGCAGAGGGTTTGACTCTGAGCAGTTCTTC. Translation gives CATSRGFDSEQFF. The chain recombines TRBV15 with TRBJ2-1; unclear D gene. The V and J ends lost 1 base and 9 bases respectively, with 10 bases between them. CDR3 length: 13 amino acids. From germline, CDR1 is LNHNV and CDR2 YYDKDF (reference sequence).

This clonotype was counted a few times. The CDR3 DNA reads as TGTGCCAGCAGCGTAGTCCCGGAAGGGGGTAGCCCTGCCTACAATGAGCAGTTCTTC. Protein sequence: CASSVVPEGGSPAYNEQFF. The chain joins TRBV9 to TRBJ2-1, with D perhaps matching TRBD1 (6 bases). The V end lost 0 bases, the J end lost 2 bases, and 21 bases lay between the germline ends. The CDR3 length is 19 residues. Germline values: CDR1 SGDLS, CDR2 YYNGEE.

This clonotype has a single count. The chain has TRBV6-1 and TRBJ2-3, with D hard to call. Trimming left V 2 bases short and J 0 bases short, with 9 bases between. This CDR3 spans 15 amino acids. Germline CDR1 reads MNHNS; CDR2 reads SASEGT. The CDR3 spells CASSESLRSTDTQYF. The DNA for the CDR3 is TGTGCCAGCAGTGAATCCCTCCGAAGCACAGATACGCAGTATTTT.

The CDR3 here is CASSTGTSGGGWLATQYF. CDR3 nucleotide sequence: TGTGCCAGCAGCACCGGGACTAGCGGGGGCGGGTGGCTTGCGACCCAGTACTTC. The gene calls are TRBV11-2 and TRBJ2-5; 14 bases line up with TRBD2. J lost 7 bases, V lost 5 bases, and 15 bases had no gene match. The CDR3 has 18 residues. Looked up from germline, CDR1 is SGHAT and CDR2 is FQNNGV.

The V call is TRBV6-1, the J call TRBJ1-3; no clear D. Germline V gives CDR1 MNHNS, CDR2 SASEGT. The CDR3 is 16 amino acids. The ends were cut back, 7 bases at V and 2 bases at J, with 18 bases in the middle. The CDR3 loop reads CASTAGRPLTGNTIYF. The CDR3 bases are TGTGCCAGCACTGCCGGGCGTCCTCTAACTGGAAACACCATATATTTT.

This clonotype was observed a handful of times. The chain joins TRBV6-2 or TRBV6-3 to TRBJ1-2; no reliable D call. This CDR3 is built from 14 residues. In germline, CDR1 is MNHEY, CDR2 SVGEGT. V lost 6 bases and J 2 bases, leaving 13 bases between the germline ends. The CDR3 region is CASRTTDSNYGYTF. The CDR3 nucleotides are TGTGCCAGCAGGACCACTGACTCAAACTATGGCTACACCTTC.

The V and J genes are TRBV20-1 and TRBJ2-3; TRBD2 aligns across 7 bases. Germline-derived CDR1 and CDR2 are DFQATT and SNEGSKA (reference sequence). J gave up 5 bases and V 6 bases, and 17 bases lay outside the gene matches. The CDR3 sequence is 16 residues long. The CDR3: CSAPPSSGRGKDTQYF. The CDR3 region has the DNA TGCAGTGCCCCACCAAGTTCTGGGCGGGGGAAAGATACGCAGTATTTT.

CDR3: CASSKGGNQETQYF. The CDR3 coding sequence is TGTGCCAGCAGCAAGGGGGGAAACCAAGAGACCCAGTACTTC. This chain connects TRBV7-2 to TRBJ2-5, with D perhaps TRBD1 or TRBD2 (6 bases each). CDR1 and CDR2 (germline): SGHTA, FQGNSA. The CDR3 covers 14 residues. The V gene lost 5 bases and the J gene lost 0 bases, with 10 bases spanning the gap.

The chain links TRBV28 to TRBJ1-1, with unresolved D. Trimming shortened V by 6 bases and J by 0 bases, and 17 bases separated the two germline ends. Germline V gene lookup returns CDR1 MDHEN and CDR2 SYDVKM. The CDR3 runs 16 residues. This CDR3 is CASSSVGEIMNTEAFF. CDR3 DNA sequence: TGTGCCAGCAGCTCGGTCGGGGAAATCATGAACACTGAAGCTTTCTTT.

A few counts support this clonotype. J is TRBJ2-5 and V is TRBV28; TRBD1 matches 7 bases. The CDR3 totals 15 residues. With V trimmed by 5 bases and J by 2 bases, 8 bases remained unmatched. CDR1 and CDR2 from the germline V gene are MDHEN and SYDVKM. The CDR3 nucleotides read TGTGCCAGCAGTGCCTCACTGGGACAGCAAGAGACCCAGTACTTC. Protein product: CASSASLGQQETQYF.

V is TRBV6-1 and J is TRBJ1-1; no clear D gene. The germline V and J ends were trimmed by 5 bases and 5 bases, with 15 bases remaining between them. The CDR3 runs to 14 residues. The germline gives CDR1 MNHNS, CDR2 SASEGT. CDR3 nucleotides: TGTGCCAGCAGTCAAAGCCCAACGAGGACTGAAGCTTTCTTT. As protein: CASSQSPTRTEAFF.

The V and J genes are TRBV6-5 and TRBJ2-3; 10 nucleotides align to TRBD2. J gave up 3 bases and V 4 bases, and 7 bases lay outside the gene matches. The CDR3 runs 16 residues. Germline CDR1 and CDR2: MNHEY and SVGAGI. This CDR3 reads CASSSSAGGRTDTQYF. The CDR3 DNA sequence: TGTGCCAGCAGTTCATCAGCGGGAGGGAGAACAGATACGCAGTATTTT.

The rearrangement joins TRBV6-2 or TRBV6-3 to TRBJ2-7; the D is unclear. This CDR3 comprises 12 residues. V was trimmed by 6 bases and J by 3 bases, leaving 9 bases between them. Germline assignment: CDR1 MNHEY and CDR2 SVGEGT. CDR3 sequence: CASSRDGYEQYF. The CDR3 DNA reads TGTGCCAGCAGCCGCGACGGCTACGAGCAGTACTTC.